This T cell receptor (beta chain) was sequenced for a study of blood T cell repertoires in COVID-19. Here immunoSEQ multiplex PCR was the method, and the copy in TCRdb shows in-frame clones only, minus some. The top ten clones hold around 4.2% of a sample with tens of thousands of clones, more than 85% of them seen once. This CDR3 has 12 residues. The germline V gene encodes CDR1 SQVTM and CDR2 ANQGSEA. The germline V and J ends were trimmed by 4 bases and 5 bases, with 11 bases remaining between them. The gene calls are TRBV29-1 and TRBJ2-5; D uncertain. This sequence was found in a man between 65 and 85 years old with active COVID-19. Material: peripheral blood. CDR3 residues: CSVGSVLETQYF. Here the CDR3 DNA reads TGCAGCGTTGGCAGCGTACTGGAGACCCAGTACTTC.